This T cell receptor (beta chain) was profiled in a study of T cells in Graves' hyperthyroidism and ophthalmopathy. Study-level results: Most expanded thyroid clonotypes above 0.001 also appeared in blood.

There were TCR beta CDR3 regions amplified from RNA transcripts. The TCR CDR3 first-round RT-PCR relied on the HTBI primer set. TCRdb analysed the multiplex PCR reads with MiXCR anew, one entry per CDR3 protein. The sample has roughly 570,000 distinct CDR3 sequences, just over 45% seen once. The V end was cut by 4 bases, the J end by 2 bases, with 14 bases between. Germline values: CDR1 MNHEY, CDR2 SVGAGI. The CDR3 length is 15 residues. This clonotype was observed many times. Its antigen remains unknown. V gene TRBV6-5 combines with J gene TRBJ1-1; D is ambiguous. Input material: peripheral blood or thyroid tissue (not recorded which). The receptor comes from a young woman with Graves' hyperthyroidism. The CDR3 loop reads CASSSGPHGNTEAFF. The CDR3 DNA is TGTGCCAGCAGTTCCGGACCGCACGGAAACACTGAAGCTTTCTTT.